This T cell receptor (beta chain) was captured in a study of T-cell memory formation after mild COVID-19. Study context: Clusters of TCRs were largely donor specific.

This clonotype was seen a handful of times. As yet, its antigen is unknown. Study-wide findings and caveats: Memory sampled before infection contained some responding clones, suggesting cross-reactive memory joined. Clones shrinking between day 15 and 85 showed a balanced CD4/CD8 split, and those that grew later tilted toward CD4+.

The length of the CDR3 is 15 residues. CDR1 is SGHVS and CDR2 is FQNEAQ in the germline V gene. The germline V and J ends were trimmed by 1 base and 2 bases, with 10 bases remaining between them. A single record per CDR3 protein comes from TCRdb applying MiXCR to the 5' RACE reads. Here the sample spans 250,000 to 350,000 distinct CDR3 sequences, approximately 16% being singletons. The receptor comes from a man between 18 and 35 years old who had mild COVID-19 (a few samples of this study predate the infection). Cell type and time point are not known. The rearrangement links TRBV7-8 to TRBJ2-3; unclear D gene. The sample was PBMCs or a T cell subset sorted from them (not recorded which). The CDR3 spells CASSLGVLYTDTQYF. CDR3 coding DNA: TGTGCCAGCAGCTTAGGTGTCTTATACACAGATACGCAGTATTTT.